This is a list of T cell receptor beta chains from one sample in a study of blood T cell repertoires in COVID-19. Repertoires were generated with immunoSEQ multiplex PCR, while TCRdb's copy carries only in-frame clones and drops some. This sample yields around 300,000 clones, of which approximately 89% are seen a single time; 1.5% to 2% belongs to the top ten. Material: peripheral blood. The receptors come from a woman aged 25 to 39 with COVID-19, enrolled during active disease. The CDR3 runs from the conserved cysteine through the conserved F or W. D genes are given only for firm matches. Only part of the rows carry a size: once, few, many, or a class if the clone is expanded.

>once|TRBD1|TRBV29-1|TRBJ1-2
CSVELQGAVYGYTF
TGCAGCGTTGAACTTCAGGGGGCGGTCTATGGCTACACCTTC
>NA|TRBD1|TRBV18|TRBJ1-1
CASSYNRGEAFF
TGTGCCAGCTCATATAACAGGGGGGAAGCTTTCTTT
>NA|TRBD1|TRBV9|TRBJ1-2
CASSPQGVGYGYTF
TGTGCCAGCAGTCCCCAGGGGGTGGGCTATGGCTACACCTTC
>NA|NA|TRBV24-1|TRBJ2-5
CATSDLRFPQLQYF
TGTGCCACCAGTGATTTGCGTTTTCCACAGCTGCAGTACTTC
>NA|NA|TRBV5-6|TRBJ1-1
CASGRRNTEAFF
TGTGCCAGCGGGAGGAGGAACACTGAAGCTTTCTTT
>NA|NA|TRBV11-3|TRBJ2-3
CASSFLSRDTQYF
TGTGCCAGCAGCTTTCTGTCCAGAGATACGCAGTATTTT
>NA|NA|TRBV7-6|TRBJ1-3
CASSLGSAGSGNTIYF
TGTGCCAGCAGCTTAGGCTCGGCGGGATCTGGAAACACCATATATTTT
>NA|NA|TRBV11-3|TRBJ1-1
CASRSAGEAFF
TGTGCCAGCAGGTCGGCAGGTGAAGCTTTCTTT
>NA|NA|TRBV29-1|TRBJ1-2
CSVARGSDYGYTF
TGCAGCGTTGCGCGGGGGTCCGACTATGGCTACACCTTC
>NA|NA|TRBV19|TRBJ1-1
CASSIYREGTEAFF
TGTGCCAGTAGTATTTACAGGGAAGGCACTGAAGCTTTCTTT
>NA|TRBD1|TRBV6-5|TRBJ2-1
CASSRDRGINEQFF
TGTGCCAGCAGCCGGGACAGGGGAATCAATGAGCAGTTCTTC
>NA|NA|TRBV12-5|TRBJ1-2
CASGLPPGVLVYGYTF
TGTGCTAGTGGTTTGCCTCCGGGAGTCCTCGTCTATGGCTACACCTTC
>NA|NA|TRBV11-2|TRBJ1-6
CASSREGGGFDSPLHF
TGTGCCAGCAGCCGGGAGGGCGGAGGTTTCGATTCACCCCTCCACTTT
>NA|TRBD1|TRBV29-1|TRBJ1-1
CSARDRGGWAFF
TGCAGCGCCCGGGACAGGGGAGGTTGGGCTTTCTTT